The clone carrying this TCR beta chain showed up many times. Its matching antigen is unknown. Patients counted as stable if ophthalmopathy did not develop within 18 months. Hyperthyroidism was newly diagnosed in patients aged 18 to 65 (duration under 2 months). There were TCR beta CDR3 regions amplified from RNA transcripts. Carried out on the TCR CDR3, a first-round RT-PCR used the HTBI primer set. TCRdb called the multiplex PCR reads again in MiXCR, with one record for every CDR3 protein. The table lists about 350,000 distinct CDR3 sequences, about a fifth of them singletons, with around 4% in the top ten. This entry is derived from a study of T cells in Graves' hyperthyroidism and ophthalmopathy. Broader study findings: Researchers found most expanded thyroid clonotypes above 0.001 in blood as well.

The CDR3 runs 15 residues. Germline-derived CDR1 and CDR2 are LGHNA and YNFKEQ. The V and J ends lost 0 bases and 5 bases, in that order; junction bases with no gene match: 7. The TCR sequence derives from a woman aged 18 to 35 with Graves' hyperthyroidism. The chain carries TRBV4-2 and TRBJ2-7; 7 nucleotides align to TRBD2. Sample: blood. The CDR3 is CASSQDRGGGNEQYF. In nucleotides, the CDR3 is TGTGCCAGCAGCCAAGATCGGGGCGGGGGTAACGAGCAGTACTTC.